Listed here are 2 T cell receptor beta chains from one sample, sequenced in a study of blood T cells in healthy people across ages. A sample-barcoded 5' primer and a J-beta primer mix were used in a second PCR of roughly 7 to 12 cycles. TCRdb re-called the 5' RACE reads through MiXCR, storing one row per CDR3 protein. The data show over 1,300,000 distinct CDR3 sequences, approximately 59% seen once. The sample comprised blood. The receptor source for this set is a young man in good health.

The chain recombines TRBV28 with TRBJ2-7, with 7 bases fitting TRBD1. Judging by the DNA end, TRBJ2-5 fits better; the J call may be wrong. The CDR3 sequence is 15 residues long. Germline V gene sequence: CDR1 MDHEN, CDR2 SYDVKM. CDR3 residues: CASSFGTAFQETQYF. The CDR3 DNA sequence: TGTGCCAGCAGTTTCGGGACAGCCTTTCAAGAGACCCAGTACTTC.

J is TRBJ1-1 and V is TRBV12-3 or TRBV12-4; tentative D call: TRBD1 (5 bases). The V and J ends lost 7 bases and 3 bases respectively, with 15 bases between them. The CDR3 covers 14 residues. DNA for the CDR3: TGTGCCAGCACCATCCAAGGGGCCTACACTGAAGCTTTCTTT. This sequence encodes CASTIQGAYTEAFF.